The rows below give T cell receptor beta chains drawn from one sample of a study of blood T cell repertoires in COVID-19. Profiled with immunoSEQ multiplex PCR; TCRdb holds only in-frame clones, not every one. The sample records over 400,000 clones, approximately 83% being singletons. Sequencing was performed on peripheral blood. Every receptor here comes from a human donor in a cohort sampled during active COVID-19. Both conserved end residues are part of each CDR3. Size tells how often a clone was seen (once, few, many) or the class of an expanded clone, and some rows leave it out.

.	TRBJ2-2	TRBV30	CAWSANTGELFF
.	TRBJ2-5	TRBV6-5	CASSQLAGAGETQYF
many	TRBJ2-2	TRBV7-2	CASSTQTGTNTGELFF
.	TRBJ1-1	TRBV29-1	CSVGDRDSEAFF
once	TRBJ1-5	TRBV6-2/TRBV6-3	CASSPPAGNQPQHF
.	TRBJ1-1	TRBV7-9	CASSLASLNSGEAFF
.	TRBJ2-7	TRBV7-3	CASSLKAGPSYEQYF
.	TRBJ1-1	TRBV6-5	CASRAGSEAFF
.	TRBJ2-7	TRBV18	CASSGGTGQVYEQYF
few	TRBJ2-5	TRBV11-2	CASSLLRDRKETQYF
.	TRBJ1-1	TRBV19	CASSMVSATAMNTEAFF
.	TRBJ2-7	TRBV18	CASSPGGKTSYEQYF
.	TRBJ2-3	TRBV7-3	CASSTGLSTDTQYF
.	TRBJ1-1	TRBV30	CAWSGGGTGNTEAFF
.	TRBJ1-3	TRBV7-8	CASSLSALESGNTIYF
.	TRBJ1-2	TRBV30	CASFDRGDGYTF
.	TRBJ2-3	TRBV2	CASSLGRGGTDTQYF
.	TRBJ1-2	TRBV28	CASSFGTGTDGYTF
.	TRBJ2-2	TRBV7-3	CASSPTSILGELFF
.	TRBJ2-3	TRBV19	CASSFYLGQRGLAVTDTQYF
.	TRBJ2-7	TRBV7-3	CASSQGPGDAYEQYF
once	TRBJ2-6	TRBV3-1/TRBV3-2	CASSRDRVTPTPSGANVLTF
.	TRBJ2-7	TRBV30	CAWRSRGTDEQYF
.	TRBJ2-3	TRBV5-4	CASGVSYTDTQYF
.	TRBJ2-3	TRBV5-4	CASSAQSSPTDTQYF
few	TRBJ2-3	TRBV24-1	CATSDHGQSINTDTQYF
.	TRBJ2-1	TRBV7-9	CASSFIPGLVADYNEQFF
.	TRBJ1-3	TRBV3-1/TRBV3-2	CASSLEGNTIYF
.	TRBJ2-6	TRBV7-2	CASRSGANVLTF
.	TRBJ1-1	TRBV3-1/TRBV3-2	CASSHEGAKYTEAFF
.	TRBJ1-4	TRBV12-5	CASALSQATNEKLFF
.	TRBJ2-1	TRBV12-5	CASGFRASGSGEQFF
.	TRBJ1-6	TRBV18	CASSPSGENSPLHF
.	TRBJ2-1	TRBV27	CASQSSGRYYNEQFF
.	TRBJ2-4	TRBV19	CASSFNRDKNIQYF
.	TRBJ1-1	TRBV11-3	CASSRGTAVTEAFF
.	TRBJ2-2	TRBV7-3	CASSLSSGNTGELFF
.	TRBJ1-3	TRBV12-5	CASGLWGQGNTIYF
.	TRBJ2-2	TRBV6-5	CASRPGLGITGELFF
once	TRBJ2-5	TRBV23-1	CASSQPRELETQYF
once	TRBJ2-5	TRBV5-6	CASSPTSEETQYF
.	TRBJ1-5	TRBV15	CATSRDLGWTGNSNQPQHF
.	TRBJ2-3	TRBV7-2	CASSLSGQITDTQYF
.	TRBJ2-7	TRBV7-8	CASSFTAGTTSSYEQYF